This entry is about one T cell receptor (beta chain). PCR amplification relied on 60 Vbeta primers (plus 13 Jbeta primers). This table comes from immunoSEQ multiplex PCR, and its TCRdb copy is limited to in-frame clones, with some not included. The data show some 100,000 clones, 75% to 85% seen once. The entry originates in a study of cytomegalovirus exposure and HLA in healthy donors. This CDR3 region has 12 residues. From germline, CDR1 is SGDLS and CDR2 YYNGEE. With 4 bases removed from V and 4 bases from J, the gap between germline ends came to 5 bases. The sequenced material came from PBMCs. This sequence joins TRBV9 and TRBJ1-4; D ambiguous. The receptor's source is a woman in her fifties or sixties in good health and CMV-seropositive. The DNA of the CDR3 is TGTGCCAGCAGCCAGGATAATGAAAAACTGTTTTTT. Translated: CASSQDNEKLFF.